The 25 T cell receptor beta chains below come from one sample, sequenced in a study of T cell repertoires in cytomegalovirus infection. TCRdb re-derived calls from the reads in MiXCR, one entry per CDR3 protein. The top ten clones hold roughly 8% of a sample with 600,000 to 800,000 distinct CDR3 sequences, roughly 26% of them seen once. Specimen: CD8+ T cells from PBMCs. These TCRs come from a human donor in good health (CMV status not recorded). Some clones in this sample may be carry-over from other donors' samples.

This clonotype was observed a few times. This chain connects TRBV7-4 to TRBJ2-1, with D possibly being TRBD1 (6 bases). V was trimmed by 2 bases and J by 5 bases, leaving 10 bases between them. The germline V gene encodes CDR1 SGHVT and CDR2 SQSDAQ. The CDR3 is made up of 14 amino acids. CDR3: CASSLYAGDNEQFF. CDR3 bases: TGTGCCAGCAGCTTATATGCAGGGGACAATGAGCAGTTCTTC.

Ten or more counts support this clonotype. The V call is TRBV7-6, the J call TRBJ2-7; 11 bases agree with TRBD2. The CDR3 is 17 residues long. V lost 4 bases to trimming and J lost 3 bases; unmatched junction nucleotides: 11. Germline lookup yields CDR1 SGHVS and CDR2 FNYEAQ. The CDR3, as DNA: TGTGCCAGCAGCTCGACTAGCGGGGTAAGAGGCGGCTACGAGCAGTACTTC. Protein product: CASSSTSGVRGGYEQYF.

This clonotype was seen many times. The genes are TRBV7-2 and TRBJ1-2; 9 positions agree with TRBD1. J lost 2 bases, V lost 5 bases, and 9 bases had no gene match. The germline V gene encodes CDR1 SGHTA and CDR2 FQGNSA. The CDR3 covers 16 residues. The CDR3 coding sequence is TGTGCCAGCAGCCCCCCCGGGACAGGGAAAAACTATGGCTACACCTTC. Translating gives CASSPPGTGKNYGYTF. Based on the CDR3 plus reference TRBV7-2 and TRBJ1-2, the full variable domain is GAGVSQSPSNKVTEKGKDVELRCDPISGHTALYWYRQSLGQGLEFLIYFQGNSAPDKSGLPSDRFSAERTGGSVSTLTIQRTQQEDSAVYLCASSPPGTGKNYGYTFGSGTRLTVV.

This clonotype was seen at least ten times. The chain carries TRBV28 and TRBJ2-1; possibly TRBD2 for D (7 bases). Germline V lookup: CDR1 MDHEN, CDR2 SYDVKM. The CDR3 has 14 amino acids. Trimming shortened V by 2 bases and J by 6 bases, and 11 bases separated the two germline ends. The CDR3 sequence: CASSLAGATNEQFF. CDR3 in DNA: TGTGCCAGCAGTTTAGCGGGGGCTACCAATGAGCAGTTCTTC.

A few counts support this clonotype. This chain connects TRBV28 to TRBJ1-1, with D possibly TRBD1 on 6 matching bases. V was pared by 2 bases and J by 4 bases, with 14 bases between. The CDR3 runs to 15 residues. Germline V gene sequence: CDR1 MDHEN, CDR2 SYDVKM. CDR3 residues: CASSLRGGGGTEAFF. The CDR3, as DNA: TGTGCCAGCAGTTTAAGGGGGGGCGGTGGCACTGAAGCTTTCTTT.

Many counts were recorded for this clonotype. V is TRBV7-6 and J is TRBJ2-5, with TRBD2 as a possible D gene (6 bases). Germline V lookup: CDR1 SGHVS, CDR2 FNYEAQ. The ends were cut back, 6 bases at V and 0 bases at J, with 17 bases in the middle. The CDR3 sequence is 16 residues long. CDR3 protein: CASRQLGLTDQETQYF. In DNA, the CDR3 is TGTGCCAGCAGACAACTGGGACTCACAGACCAAGAGACCCAGTACTTC. Complete variable domain (other parts from reference TRBV7-6 and TRBJ2-5): GAGVSQSPRYKVTKRGQDVALRCDPISGHVSLYWYRQALGQGPEFLTYFNYEAQQDKSGLPNDRFSAERPEGSISTLTIQRTEQRDSAMYRCASRQLGLTDQETQYFGPGTRLLVL.

In its sample, this clonotype was seen many times. The V gene is TRBV7-8, the J gene TRBJ2-7; the D is unclear. The CDR3 spans 13 residues. V lost 2 bases to trimming and J lost 3 bases, with 8 bases between them. Germline CDR1 reads SGHVS; CDR2 reads FQNEAQ. CDR3 bases: TGTGCCAGCAGCTTAAAGGAGCACTACGAGCAGTACGTC. Protein product: CASSLKEHYEQYV.

This clonotype has a handful of counts. The rearrangement joins TRBV7-9 to TRBJ2-5, with D perhaps matching TRBD1 or TRBD2 (5 bases each). V gave up 3 bases and J gave up 6 bases, with 20 bases separating them. The CDR3 loop spans 16 amino acids. The germline V gene has CDR1 SEHNR and CDR2 FQNEAQ (reference sequence). As DNA, the CDR3 is TGTGCCAGCAGCTTCCATAAGGGGCCAAACGGGAAGACCCAGTACTTC. The encoded protein is CASSFHKGPNGKTQYF.

This clonotype was detected only a few times. The CDR3 spells CSVLGSTYEQYF. CDR3 sequence (DNA): TGCAGCGTTTTAGGGTCCACCTACGAGCAGTACTTC. This rearrangement joins TRBV29-1 to TRBJ2-7; D is unresolved. In germline, CDR1 is SQVTM, CDR2 ANQGSEA. This CDR3 comprises 12 residues. V shed 5 bases and J shed 2 bases, with 10 bases lying between them.

This clonotype was seen repeatedly, ten times or more. V is TRBV7-8 and J is TRBJ2-3; D ambiguous. Germline values: CDR1 SGHVS, CDR2 FQNEAQ. The CDR3 is 13 residues long. The CDR3 sequence is CAIIGPSGDTQYF. CDR3 DNA sequence: TGTGCTATCATCGGACCTTCCGGGGATACGCAGTATTTT.

Of note for this clonotype: Possible read error: a much larger clone is one base away. The chain has TRBV7-2 and TRBJ1-2; D gene uncertain. Per germline, CDR1 SGHTA and CDR2 FQGNSA. There are 15 residues in the CDR3. The CDR3 protein is CVSSLTLGLHYGYTF. In DNA, the CDR3 is TGTGTCAGCAGCCTAACCCTCGGGCTGCACTATGGCTACACCTTC.

The table lists this clonotype with many counts. The genes are TRBV28 and TRBJ2-1, with a weak D call TRBD1 (6 bases). Per germline, CDR1 MDHEN and CDR2 SYDVKM. This CDR3 is built from 11 residues. V was pared by 10 bases and J by 7 bases, with 11 bases between. CDR3 amino acids: CATLQGNEQFF. CDR3 in DNA: TGTGCCACCTTACAGGGAAATGAGCAGTTCTTC.

This clonotype came up many times. The rearrangement links TRBV12-3 or TRBV12-4 to TRBJ2-2; D unresolved. CDR3 size: 15 residues. V was shortened by 3 bases and J by 6 bases, with 14 bases between the two germline ends. This CDR3 is CASSFAYLSPGELFF. The CDR3 DNA reads TGTGCCAGCAGTTTCGCCTATTTGTCGCCCGGGGAGCTGTTTTTT.

This CDR3 reads CASRLGQGTKNIQYF. The DNA of the CDR3 is TGTGCCAGCAGGTTGGGACAGGGGACCAAAAACATTCAGTACTTC. The chain couples TRBV7-2 to TRBJ2-4; 10 bases map to TRBD1. Per germline, CDR1 SGHTA and CDR2 FQGNSA. The CDR3 is made up of 15 amino acids. Germline trimming cut 6 bases from V and 2 bases from J; bases unmatched to any gene: 4.

This clonotype was seen a few times. This chain connects TRBV7-9 to TRBJ2-6; a possible D gene is TRBD1 (6 bases). Between the trimmed V and J ends, which lost 5 bases and 4 bases, there was a span of 18 bases. The germline V gene has CDR1 SEHNR and CDR2 FQNEAQ (reference sequence). The CDR3 has 17 amino acids. This CDR3 reads CASSPRQAVEGANVLTF. The CDR3 coding sequence is TGTGCCAGCAGCCCTCGACAGGCCGTCGAGGGGGCCAACGTCCTGACTTTC.

The chain has TRBV7-9 and TRBJ2-1; D is possibly TRBD1 or TRBD2 (5 bases each). The germline V gene has CDR1 SEHNR and CDR2 FQNEAQ (reference sequence). The V end was cut by 5 bases, the J end by 3 bases, with 20 bases between. The CDR3 covers 17 residues. The CDR3 DNA follows: TGTGCCAGCAGCAGCCGGGACGGCTTACTGGGCTACAATGAGCAGTTCTTC. Protein sequence: CASSSRDGLLGYNEQFF. Based on the CDR3 plus reference TRBV7-9 and TRBJ2-1, the full variable domain is DTGVSQNPRHKITKRGQNVTFRCDPISEHNRLYWYRQTLGQGPEFLTYFQNEAQLEKSRLLSDRFSAERPKGSFSTLEIQRTEQGDSAMYLCASSSRDGLLGYNEQFFGPGTRLTVL.

The J gene is TRBJ2-7, the V gene TRBV3-1, with 7 bases lining up with TRBD1. CDR1 is LGHDT, CDR2 YNNKEL, per germline (reference sequence). The V and J ends lost 10 bases and 1 base, in that order; junction bases with no gene match: 13. CDR3 length: 15 amino acids. The CDR3 nucleotides are TGTGCCAACAGTTTCGGGACAGCCGCTTCCTACGAGCAGTACTTC. It translates to CANSFGTAASYEQYF.

On this clonotype itself: It is unclear where the CDR3 begins or ends on the DNA, so no DNA is shown, and the CDR3 is as TCRdb lists it. The chain employs TRBV11-2 and TRBJ2-4; TRBD1, as called in the table, went unchecked against the DNA. The germline V gene encodes CDR1 SGHAT and CDR2 FQNNGV. With termini counted, the CDR3 has 13 amino acids. The CDR3 sequence is CASSFGQGNIQYF.

This clonotype showed up just a few times. The chain uses TRBV4-2 and TRBJ2-3; 8 positions agree with TRBD1. Trimming at V came to 4 bases and at J to 5 bases, leaving 11 bases not matched to a gene. CDR1 and CDR2 (germline): LGHNA, YNFKEQ. The CDR3 runs 16 residues. In DNA form, the CDR3 reads TGTGCCAGCAGCCTCCCTCCGGGACAGGTAATAGATACGCAGTATTTT. It translates to CASSLPPGQVIDTQYF.

This clonotype has just one count. A single base separates this from a much larger clone, so it may be a read error. This rearrangement joins TRBV6-5 to TRBJ2-1; no clear D gene. The CDR3 sequence is 14 residues long. Germline V gene data show CDR1 as MNHEY and CDR2 as SVGAGI. The CDR3 DNA follows: TGTGCCAGCAGTTTCCGGTACGACGATAGTGAGCACTTCTTC. This gives the protein CASSFRYDDSEHFF.

This clonotype was detected many times. V is TRBV7-9 and J is TRBJ2-5, with 7 bases that match TRBD2. V shed 2 bases and J 5 bases; nucleotides not matched to a gene: 11. From germline, CDR1 is SEHNR and CDR2 FQNEAQ (reference sequence). The CDR3 has 16 residues. CDR3 residues: CASSLNIELAIETQYF. CDR3 sequence (DNA): TGTGCCAGCAGCTTAAATATAGAACTAGCGATCGAGACCCAGTACTTC.

This clonotype has ten or more counts. This chain links TRBV14 with TRBJ1-1, with D perhaps matching TRBD1 (6 bases). Trimming removed 0 bases from V and 10 bases from J, with 12 bases in between. This CDR3 is 13 amino acids long. CDR1 and CDR2 (germline): SGHDN, FVKESK. CDR3 sequence reads: CASSQDGGARAFF. The CDR3 DNA follows: TGTGCCAGCAGCCAAGACGGGGGGGCCCGAGCTTTCTTT. Variable domain in full (rest from reference TRBV14 and TRBJ1-1): EAGVTQFPSHSVIEKGQTVTLRCDPISGHDNLYWYRRVMGKEIKFLLHFVKESKQDESGMPNNRFLAERTGGTYSTLKVQPAELEDSGVYFCASSQDGGARAFFGQGTRLTVV.

In its sample, this clonotype was seen many times. This rearrangement joins TRBV7-9 to TRBJ1-4, with 7 bases aligning to TRBD1. CDR1 SEHNR and CDR2 FQNEAQ come from the germline V gene (reference sequence). Trimming cost V 8 bases and J 4 bases; bases outside gene matches: 7. CDR3 length equals 14 residues. CDR3 nucleotides: TGTGCCAGCGAAAACGGGACAGTTAATGAAAAACTGTTTTTT. As protein: CASENGTVNEKLFF.

This clonotype was picked up many times. The chain employs TRBV7-2 and TRBJ2-7; D may be TRBD2 (5 bases). This CDR3 is 14 amino acids long. The germline V and J ends were trimmed by 1 base and 0 bases, with 7 bases remaining between them. Germline assignment: CDR1 SGHTA and CDR2 FQGNSA. The CDR3 DNA is TGTGCCAGCAGCTTAGAGAGGGCCTCCTACGAGCAGTACTTC. The encoded protein is CASSLERASYEQYF.

This clonotype was detected many times. The V call is TRBV7-6, the J call TRBJ2-6; D not resolved. V was clipped by 0 bases and J by 1 base, with 1 base between them. The CDR3 runs 14 residues. CDR1 and CDR2 from the germline V gene are SGHVS and FNYEAQ. CDR3 bases: TGTGCCAGCAGCTTAGCATCTGGGGCCAACGTCCTGACTTTC. Protein: CASSLASGANVLTF.